The 10 T cell receptor beta chains below come from one sample, sequenced in a study of vaccination and CD4 T cells after COVID-19. Sequence data for DNA of cultured CD4+ T cells were generated by the Oncomine TCR Beta short-read assay. Using its own MiXCR run on the PCR reads, TCRdb lists one record per CDR3 protein. The sample has approximately 14,000 distinct CDR3 sequences; 28% are singletons. For these receptors, no antigen is known. Treatment here: roughly 11-day PBMC culture with coronavirus spike peptide pools or control peptides (ViraFEST assay). Sequencing input: cultured CD4+ T cells from blood. These receptors all come from a human donor with COVID-19.

The J gene is TRBJ2-3, the V gene TRBV20-1, with a weak D call TRBD2 (6 bases). Trimming left V 5 bases short and J 2 bases short, with 17 bases between. Looked up from germline, CDR1 is DFQATT and CDR2 is SNEGSKA (reference sequence). The CDR3 loop spans 15 amino acids. In DNA, the CDR3 is TGCAGTGCTGATAGCGGCCGAGACCACACAGATACGCAGTATTTT. Translating it yields CSADSGRDHTDTQYF.

V gene TRBV11-1 combines with J gene TRBJ2-5; D call uncertain. CDR1 is SGHAT and CDR2 is FQDESV in the germline V gene (reference sequence). This CDR3 region has 12 residues. V was trimmed by 3 bases and J by 2 bases, leaving 4 bases between them. The CDR3 DNA is TGTGCCAGCAGCTTTGGGCAAGAGACCCAGTACTTC. Translating gives CASSFGQETQYF. Full variable domain (rest looked up from reference TRBV11-1 and TRBJ2-5): EAEVAQSPRYKITEKSQAVAFWCDPISGHATLYWYRQILGQGPELLVQFQDESVVDDSQLPKDRFSAERLKGVDSTLKIQPAELGDSAMYLCASSFGQETQYFGPGTRLLVL.

This clonotype was detected only a few times. This chain links TRBV20-1 with TRBJ2-4; D might be TRBD2 (6 bases). The CDR3 length is 17 residues. The germline V gene has CDR1 DFQATT and CDR2 SNEGSKA (reference sequence). Trimming took 5 bases from V and 0 from J, leaving 20 bases between them. The CDR3 bases are TGCAGTGCTGGCCCCTTGGTTAGCGGACTAGCCAAAAACATTCAGTACTTC. Translated: CSAGPLVSGLAKNIQYF.

This clonotype counts as medium-sized. This chain links TRBV7-9 with TRBJ2-7; 8 bases are shared with TRBD1. After removal of 5 bases from V and 6 bases from J, the junction contained 9 bases not matched to a gene. CDR1 SEHNR and CDR2 FQNEAQ come from the germline V gene (reference sequence). The CDR3 covers 14 residues. The CDR3 sequence: CASSPTDREFEQYF. For the CDR3, the DNA is TGTGCCAGCAGCCCGACGGACAGGGAGTTCGAGCAGTACTTC.

In this sample, this clonotype is medium-sized. The V and J genes are TRBV24-1 and TRBJ2-2; D is uncertain. The CDR3 totals 12 residues. The germline gives CDR1 KGHDR, CDR2 SFDVKD. Trimming left V 7 bases short and J 5 bases short, with 7 bases between. CDR3: CATRARTGELFF. CDR3 nucleotides: TGTGCCACCAGGGCCCGAACCGGGGAGCTGTTTTTT.

For the CDR3, the DNA is TGTGCCAGCAGTGCACCCGTGGTCGGTTCCATGCGGTACACCTTC. Translating it yields CASSAPVVGSMRYTF. The chain links TRBV25-1 to TRBJ1-2; D gene uncertain. Germline V gene lookup returns CDR1 MGHDK and CDR2 SYGVNS. Between the trimmed V and J ends, which lost 4 bases and 11 bases, there was a span of 23 bases. This CDR3 has 15 amino acids.

The CDR3 protein is CASSLDWGAPTEAFF. The DNA for the CDR3 is TGTGCCAGCAGCTTAGATTGGGGGGCGCCGACTGAAGCTTTCTTT. V usage is TRBV11-2 and J usage is TRBJ1-1, with D perhaps matching TRBD1 (6 bases). The CDR3 is 15 amino acids. V was shortened by 0 bases and J by 5 bases, with 13 bases between the two germline ends. Germline V gene data show CDR1 as SGHAT and CDR2 as FQNNGV.

This clonotype was detected only a few times. J is TRBJ1-2 and V is TRBV5-1, with TRBD1 matching 9 bases. Germline CDR1 and CDR2: SGHRS and YFSETQ. V lost 3 bases and J lost 8; bases outside the gene matches: 8. The CDR3 is made up of 14 amino acids. The CDR3 DNA reads TGCGCCAGCAGCTCGGGGGACAGGGTAGGAGGCTACACCTTC. Its protein is CASSSGDRVGGYTF.

The chain couples TRBV7-9 to TRBJ2-1; 9 nucleotides match TRBD2. CDR1 and CDR2 from the germline V gene are SEHNR and FQNEAQ (reference sequence). The CDR3 length is 17 residues. V was clipped by 2 bases and J by 3 bases; unmatched bases: 8. CDR3 amino acids: CASSLLAGWSLYNEQFF. DNA of the CDR3: TGTGCCAGCAGCTTACTAGCGGGGTGGTCGCTCTACAATGAGCAGTTCTTC.

A few counts support this clonotype. The chain carries TRBV7-3 and TRBJ2-1; D call uncertain. This CDR3 contains 13 residues. Trimming shortened V by 1 base and J by 6 bases, and 7 bases separated the two germline ends. Germline CDR1 reads SGHTA; CDR2 reads FQGTGA. This CDR3 reads CASSLNAVNEQFF. The CDR3 nucleotides read TGTGCCAGCAGCTTAAACGCCGTCAATGAGCAGTTCTTC. Filled out from reference TRBV7-3 and TRBJ2-1, the complete variable domain reads GAGVSQTPSNKVTEKGKYVELRCDPISGHTALYWYRQSLGQGPEFLIYFQGTGAADDSGLPNDRFFAVRPEGSVSTLKIQRTERGDSAVYLCASSLNAVNEQFFGPGTRLTVL.